Described below is a single T cell receptor (beta chain) sequence and its context. The source of the sample is a study of blood T cell repertoires in COVID-19. Across the whole study: The United States, Italy and Spain were the sources of the acute and convalescent COVID-19 samples. T cells, B-cell-depleted T cells, or PBMCs supplied cDNA or gDNA.

V shed 0 bases and J 1 base; nucleotides not matched to a gene: 12. This CDR3 has 18 residues. CDR1 and CDR2 (germline): SGHAT, FQDESV (reference sequence). Profiled with immunoSEQ multiplex PCR; TCRdb holds only in-frame clones, not every one. The sample has about 300,000 clones, 88% seen once. This chain uses TRBV11-1 with TRBJ2-7, with TRBD1 matching 7 bases. Specimen: peripheral blood. The TCR comes from a woman aged 25 to 39 who had recovered from COVID-19. The CDR3 region is CASSLAYMVGDSSYEQYF. The CDR3, as DNA: TGTGCCAGCAGCTTAGCTTATATGGTTGGGGACAGTTCCTACGAGCAGTACTTC.